Below, 24 T cell receptor beta chains from the same sample are listed, as sequenced in a study of beta chain features in type 1 diabetes. As every portion of the isolated RNA was reverse transcribed, the sequencing read expressed TCRB transcripts. Only in-frame clones appear in the TCRdb table, and some are missing; sequencing was by immunoSEQ multiplex PCR. The sample has about 350,000 clones, roughly a fifth seen once; the top ten hold around 0.045%. Sequences were obtained from naive CD4+ T cells from blood. The receptor set was obtained from a woman between 18 and 29 years old in good health.

This sequence joins TRBV9 and TRBJ2-3, with D perhaps matching TRBD2 (5 bases). The V end was cut by 8 bases, the J end by 0 bases, with 10 bases between. The germline V gene encodes CDR1 SGDLS and CDR2 YYNGEE. The length of the CDR3 is 13 residues. CDR3 protein: CASKRTSTDTQYF. The CDR3 nucleotides are TGTGCCAGTAAACGGACTAGCACAGATACGCAGTATTTT.

V is TRBV11-2 and J is TRBJ1-1; D gene unclear. The CDR3 covers 13 residues. Germline V lookup: CDR1 SGHAT, CDR2 FQNNGV. The ends were cut back, 1 base at V and 2 bases at J, with 5 bases in the middle. CDR3 nucleotide sequence: TGTGCCAGCAGCTTAGCTGTAAACACTGAAGCTTTCTTT. Its protein product is CASSLAVNTEAFF.

A few counts support this clone. The chain links TRBV6-1 to TRBJ2-4; 7 bases align to TRBD1. The CDR3 contains 14 residues. In germline, CDR1 is MNHNS, CDR2 SASEGT. The junction had 8 bases not matched to a gene; V was cut back by 5 bases and J by 7 bases. The CDR3 here is CASSRTSTGNIQYF. The DNA of the CDR3 is TGTGCCAGCAGTCGTACCTCGACAGGGAACATTCAGTACTTC.

This clone was detected once. The rearrangement links TRBV2 to TRBJ2-5; D not certain. The CDR3 spans 14 residues. V lost 4 bases to trimming and J lost 5 bases, with 14 bases between them. The germline V gene has CDR1 SNHLY and CDR2 FYNNEI. CDR3 bases: TGTGCCAGCAGTGTTCTCCTAGGCCTGGAGACCCAGTACTTC. Protein sequence: CASSVLLGLETQYF.

The chain uses TRBV9 and TRBJ1-2, with 7 bases fitting TRBD1. The junction had 12 bases not matched to a gene; V was cut back by 4 bases and J by 0 bases. The length of the CDR3 is 17 residues. CDR1 SGDLS and CDR2 YYNGEE come from the germline V gene. As DNA, the CDR3 is TGTGCCAGCAGCTCTGACAGGGCACTCGCCTCTAACTATGGCTACACCTTC. As protein: CASSSDRALASNYGYTF.

This clone was observed a few times. This chain connects TRBV7-9 to TRBJ2-7; TRBD1 aligns across 9 bases. CDR1 is SEHNR, CDR2 FQNEAQ, per germline (reference sequence). The trim removed 5 bases at V and 1 base at J, leaving 6 bases unmatched. This CDR3 is 15 amino acids long. The CDR3 loop is CASSPGTGISYEQYF. Written as DNA, the CDR3 is TGTGCCAGCAGCCCCGGGACAGGGATATCCTACGAGCAGTACTTC.

This clone was counted only a few times. CDR3 in DNA: TGCGCCAGCAGTCAGTTTCTACCACCGACAGGGGTTATCAATCAGCCCCAGCATTTT. This encodes CASSQFLPPTGVINQPQHF. This sequence joins TRBV23-1 and TRBJ1-5, with 8 bases that match TRBD1. TRBV23-1 is an ORF for which the function is uncertain. This CDR3 region has 19 residues. V dropped 3 bases and J dropped 3; count of bases not matched to a gene: 16.

In its sample, this clone was seen a few times. The rearrangement uses TRBV5-1 and TRBJ2-2; TRBD2 matches 10 bases. There are 17 residues in the CDR3. The germline gives CDR1 SGHRS, CDR2 YFSETQ. V lost 6 bases, J lost 2 bases, and 10 bases stayed unmatched. CDR3 sequence: CASILSSGGTNTGELFF. The CDR3 DNA is TGCGCCAGCATTCTCTCTAGCGGGGGAACTAACACCGGGGAGCTGTTTTTT.

The V and J genes are TRBV18 and TRBJ2-5; D possibly corresponds to TRBD1 (6 bases). Germline V gene lookup returns CDR1 KGHSH and CDR2 LQKENI. The CDR3 sequence is 15 residues long. The germline V and J ends were trimmed by 5 bases and 3 bases, with 16 bases remaining between them. This chain's CDR3 is CASSKHGTPEETQYF. In DNA, the CDR3 is TGTGCCAGCTCAAAACACGGGACACCCGAAGAGACCCAGTACTTC.

This clone was detected only a few times. This sequence joins TRBV29-1 and TRBJ2-6; 9 bases agree with TRBD1. In germline, CDR1 is SQVTM, CDR2 ANQGSEA. V dropped 5 bases and J dropped 0; count of bases not matched to a gene: 8. The CDR3 spans 17 residues. CDR3 sequence reads: CSVSSGTGNSGANVLTF. CDR3 bases: TGCAGCGTTTCTTCCGGGACAGGGAACTCTGGGGCCAACGTCCTGACTTTC.

The V call is TRBV27, the J call TRBJ2-5; the match to TRBD2 covers 14 bases. Germline trimming cut 5 bases from V and 4 bases from J; bases unmatched to any gene: 9. The germline V gene encodes CDR1 MNHEY and CDR2 SMNVEV (reference sequence). The CDR3 runs 17 residues. CDR3 in DNA: TGTGCCAGCAGTCCAAAGGGACTAGCGGGAGAAGGAGAGACCCAGTACTTC. Its translation is CASSPKGLAGEGETQYF.

This chain connects TRBV9 to TRBJ1-2; D perhaps matches TRBD1 (6 bases). The CDR3 runs 15 residues. The germline V gene has CDR1 SGDLS and CDR2 YYNGEE. V was pared by 3 bases and J by 6 bases, with 18 bases between. CDR3 sequence (DNA): TGTGCCAGCAGCGCCTCCTCGACAGGAAAGAATGGCTACACCTTC. Amino acids: CASSASSTGKNGYTF.

Written as DNA, the CDR3 is TGTGCCAGCAGTTTGTCTCAGGGGGCCCCCTATGGCTACACCTTC. It specifies CASSLSQGAPYGYTF. The gene calls are TRBV28 and TRBJ1-2, with 8 positions matching TRBD1. This CDR3 is built from 15 residues. V dropped 3 bases and J dropped 4; count of bases not matched to a gene: 7. Germline CDR1 and CDR2: MDHEN and SYDVKM.

This clone was recorded a few times. This rearrangement joins TRBV27 to TRBJ1-5, with 7 nucleotides matching TRBD1. Germline V lookup: CDR1 MNHEY, CDR2 SMNVEV (reference sequence). The CDR3 covers 14 residues. The V and J ends lost 5 bases and 1 base, in that order; junction bases with no gene match: 2. CDR3 residues: CASSLQGSNQPQHF. The CDR3 coding sequence is TGTGCCAGCAGTCTACAGGGGAGCAATCAGCCCCAGCATTTT.

The chain couples TRBV2 to TRBJ1-1; 7 bases are a match to TRBD1. Germline V lookup: CDR1 SNHLY, CDR2 FYNNEI. This CDR3 spans 14 amino acids. V lost 4 bases to trimming and J lost 2 bases; unmatched junction nucleotides: 4. CDR3 nucleotide sequence: TGTGCCAGCAGTGTAGTAGGGGGCAACACTGAAGCTTTCTTT. Encoded protein: CASSVVGGNTEAFF.

Only a few counts were recorded for this clone. The genes are TRBV7-2 and TRBJ1-2; D perhaps matches TRBD1 (6 bases). The ends were cut back, 3 bases at V and 5 bases at J, with 16 bases in the middle. Per germline, CDR1 SGHTA and CDR2 FQGNSA. The CDR3 sequence is 15 residues long. The CDR3 spells CASSFMPGTHYGYTF. CDR3 bases: TGTGCCAGCAGCTTCATGCCCGGGACACATTATGGCTACACCTTC.

A few counts support this clone. V is TRBV13 and J is TRBJ2-3; the match to TRBD2 covers 15 bases. After removal of 6 bases from V and 3 bases from J, the junction contained 7 bases not matched to a gene. The CDR3 is 17 residues long. Germline assignment: CDR1 PRHDT and CDR2 FYEKMQ (reference sequence). CDR3 in amino acids: CASSPSGTSGGTDTQYF. The CDR3 DNA is TGTGCCAGCAGTCCTTCCGGGACTAGCGGGGGGACAGATACGCAGTATTTT.

The rearrangement joins TRBV18 to TRBJ2-7, with 7 bases aligning to TRBD1. The length of the CDR3 is 13 residues. V shed 3 bases and J 3 bases; nucleotides not matched to a gene: 2. The germline gives CDR1 KGHSH, CDR2 LQKENI. CDR3 DNA sequence: TGTGCCAGCTCACCTAGACAGGGCTACGAGCAGTACTTC. Translating gives CASSPRQGYEQYF.

V gene TRBV2 combines with J gene TRBJ1-2; a possible D gene is TRBD1 (6 bases). Deletions cut 4 bases from V and 8 bases from J, with 11 bases between. The CDR3 is made up of 12 amino acids. Germline V gene data show CDR1 as SNHLY and CDR2 as FYNNEI. As DNA, the CDR3 is TGTGCCAGCAGTGTCGTGGGGGCAGGCTACACCTTC. Encoded protein: CASSVVGAGYTF.

Points on this clone: Other DNA sequences in this specimen translate into the identical CDR3. The chain carries TRBV5-1 and TRBJ2-7; 10 positions agree with TRBD2. There are 14 residues in the CDR3. The germline CDR1 and CDR2 sequences are SGHRS and YFSETQ. The J segment lost 0 bases and the V segment lost 3 bases, leaving 0 bases of the junction unmatched. The CDR3 nucleotides read TGCGCCAGCAGCTCTAGCGGGAGCTCCTACGAGCAGTACTTC. The encoded protein is CASSSSGSSYEQYF. The entire variable domain, with the rest obtained from reference TRBV5-1 and TRBJ2-7, is as follows: KAGVTQTPRYLIKTRGQQVTLSCSPISGHRSVSWYQQTPGQGLQFLFEYFSETQRNKGNFPGRFSGRQFSNSRSEMNVSTLELGDSALYLCASSSSGSSYEQYFGPGTRLTVT.

This clone was seen a handful of times. This sequence joins TRBV29-1 and TRBJ1-1, with unresolved D. CDR1 and CDR2 from the germline V gene are SQVTM and ANQGSEA. The CDR3 is 9 residues long. V lost 7 bases, J lost 6 bases, and 6 bases lay in between. CDR3 residues: CSGVPEAFF. The CDR3 nucleotides are TGCAGCGGAGTCCCTGAAGCTTTCTTT.

In its sample, this clone was seen a few times. The chain joins TRBV9 to TRBJ1-4; D is undetermined. The CDR3 length is 12 residues. CDR1 and CDR2 from the germline V gene are SGDLS and YYNGEE. Trimming removed 0 bases from V and 10 bases from J, with 7 bases in between. CDR3 protein: CASSVVEGKLFF. For the CDR3, the DNA is TGTGCCAGCAGCGTAGTAGAGGGAAAACTGTTTTTT.

CDR3 DNA sequence: TGTGCCACCAGCAGCAGTACCGGGGGTAATTCACCCCTCCACTTT. Translating it yields CATSSSTGGNSPLHF. This chain connects TRBV15 to TRBJ1-6; TRBD1 is a possible D gene (5 bases). V lost 3 bases, J lost 6 bases, and 12 bases lay in between. The CDR3 is 15 residues long. Germline CDR1 LNHNV, CDR2 YYDKDF (reference sequence).

A few counts support this clone. The same CDR3 is also encoded by other DNA sequences in this sample. This chain links TRBV9 with TRBJ2-3; 11 positions match TRBD2. Trimming removed 2 bases from V and 2 bases from J; junction bases left unmatched: 4. This CDR3 is built from 16 residues. CDR1 is SGDLS, CDR2 YYNGEE, per germline. CDR3 bases: TGTGCCAGCAGCGTCGGGACTAGCGGCACCACAGATACGCAGTATTTT. Translated, it gives CASSVGTSGTTDTQYF.